Listed here are 25 T cell receptor beta chains from one sample, sequenced in a study of regulatory T cells in long-lasting Graves disease. TCR beta libraries were built with iRepertoire HTBI primers and Arm-PCR of CDR3 regions. Via MiXCR, TCRdb re-called the multiplex PCR reads, giving one row per CDR3 protein. The data contain 400,000 to 500,000 distinct CDR3 sequences, 16% of them singletons. Time point noted: newly diagnosed GD, antithyroid drugs for less than 3 months. Isolated PBMC RNA provided the starting material for the TCR library. This sample was shared with a second study, whose subject was T cells in Graves' hyperthyroidism and ophthalmopathy.

This material consisted of peripheral blood mononuclear cells (PBMCs), taken at new diagnosis, from a patient treated with antithyroid drugs. The receptors come from a woman aged 18-29 years with Graves disease.

J is TRBJ2-2 and V is TRBV10-3; no definite D call. Trimming removed 2 bases from V and 6 bases from J, with 7 bases in between. From germline, CDR1 is ENHRY and CDR2 SYGVKD. This CDR3 spans 13 amino acids. CDR3 in DNA: TGTGCCATCAGTGAGGGTTTCCCCGGGGAGCTGTTTTTT. Its protein product is CAISEGFPGELFF.

The chain has TRBV20-1 and TRBJ1-1, with a weak D call TRBD1 (5 bases). V lost 4 bases to trimming and J lost 0 bases, with 12 bases between them. This CDR3 has 14 amino acids. Germline CDR1 DFQATT, CDR2 SNEGSKA (reference sequence). The CDR3 DNA reads TGCAGTGCTACCCGGGACGCAATGAACACTGAAGCTTTCTTT. It codes for CSATRDAMNTEAFF.

This clonotype came up many times. The chain couples TRBV27 to TRBJ2-1; 13 bases map to TRBD2. Germline V CDR1 and CDR2: MNHEY, SMNVEV (reference sequence). The ends lost 4 bases at V and 6 bases at J; junction bases unmatched: 3. The CDR3 consists of 15 residues. In DNA form, the CDR3 reads TGTGCCAGCAGTTATGGGACTAGCGGGGCCAATGAGCAGTTCTTC. Its protein is CASSYGTSGANEQFF.

This clonotype was observed a few times. This sequence joins TRBV30 and TRBJ2-7, with 7 bases matching TRBD1. CDR1 and CDR2 from the germline V gene are GTSNPN and SVGIG (reference sequence). V lost 0 bases, J lost 3 bases, and 2 bases stayed unmatched. This CDR3 comprises 13 residues. The CDR3 loop is CAWSVRDSYEQYF. The CDR3 coding sequence is TGTGCCTGGAGTGTCCGGGACAGCTACGAGCAGTACTTC.

The V gene is TRBV27, the J gene TRBJ2-7, with 8 nucleotides matching TRBD2. The CDR3 contains 16 residues. CDR1 MNHEY and CDR2 SMNVEV come from the germline V gene (reference sequence). Unmatched junction bases numbered 13, after V lost 5 bases and J lost 4 bases. CDR3 sequence (DNA): TGTGCCAGCAGTCCGCTTGGAGTAGCGGGGAAGTACGAGCAGTACTTC. It yields the protein CASSPLGVAGKYEQYF.

This clonotype was observed many times. V is TRBV28 and J is TRBJ2-7; perhaps TRBD2 as D (6 bases). CDR1 and CDR2 from the germline V gene are MDHEN and SYDVKM. V was trimmed by 6 bases and J by 0 bases, leaving 15 bases between them. This CDR3 has 15 residues. CDR3 sequence: CASSLLASPSYEQYF. Here the CDR3 DNA reads TGTGCCAGCAGCCTTCTAGCGTCACCCTCCTACGAGCAGTACTTC. Combining the CDR3 with reference TRBV28 and TRBJ2-7 gives the whole variable domain DVKVTQSSRYLVKRTGEKVFLECVQDMDHENMFWYRQDPGLGLRLIYFSYDVKMKEKGDIPEGYSVSREKKERFSLILESASTNQTSMYLCASSLLASPSYEQYFGPGTRLTVT.

The chain has TRBV29-1 and TRBJ1-3; 7 bases align to TRBD1. The CDR3 spans 14 residues. From germline, CDR1 is SQVTM and CDR2 ANQGSEA. The V and J ends lost 7 bases and 4 bases, in that order; junction bases with no gene match: 10. For the CDR3, the DNA is TGCAGCGCCTCGGGGACAGTTGCCGGAAACACCATATATTTT. It yields the protein CSASGTVAGNTIYF. The variable domain in full, completed from reference TRBV29-1 and TRBJ1-3, reads SAVISQKPSRDICQRGTSLTIQCQVDSQVTMMFWYRQQPGQSLTLIATANQGSEATYESGFVIDKFPISRPNLTFSTLTVSNMSPEDSSIYLCSASGTVAGNTIYFGEGSWLTVV.

Many counts were recorded for this clonotype. This chain connects TRBV4-1 to TRBJ1-4; no definite D call. Trimming removed 0 bases from V and 7 bases from J, with 12 bases in between. Germline CDR1 reads MGHRA; CDR2 reads YSYEKL. This CDR3 is built from 15 residues. The CDR3 coding sequence is TGCGCCAGCAGCCAAGAGGGCAGCCTCGCTGAAAAACTGTTTTTT. This encodes CASSQEGSLAEKLFF.

The rearrangement links TRBV7-9 to TRBJ2-3, with D perhaps being TRBD1 or TRBD2 (6 bases each). The length of the CDR3 is 19 residues. The germline CDR1 and CDR2 sequences are SEHNR and FQNEAQ (reference sequence). Trimming took 5 bases from V and 2 from J, leaving 26 bases between them. Here the CDR3 reads CASSLTRTAGPGPTDTQYF. The DNA of the CDR3 is TGTGCCAGCAGCCTTACAAGGACAGCGGGTCCGGGCCCCACAGATACGCAGTATTTT.

This clonotype was observed once. This chain links TRBV7-2 with TRBJ1-4; no reliable D call. The length of the CDR3 is 13 residues. Germline V gives CDR1 SGHTA, CDR2 FQGNSA. V lost 1 base and J lost 6, with 6 bases in between. CDR3 coding DNA: TGTGCCAGCAGCTTAGAGCCTCATGAAAAACTGTTTTTT. The encoded protein is CASSLEPHEKLFF.

A few counts support this clonotype. This chain connects TRBV30 to TRBJ1-2; TRBD1 might be the D (6 bases). In germline, CDR1 is GTSNPN, CDR2 SVGIG (reference sequence). The ends were cut back, 5 bases at V and 2 bases at J, with 12 bases in the middle. The CDR3 length is 13 residues. In DNA form, the CDR3 reads TGTGCCTGGTATGGACAGAGAAACTATGGCTACACCTTC. This translates into CAWYGQRNYGYTF.

This clonotype has at least ten counts. CDR3 bases: TGTGCCAGCAGTTTATACCAGGGACCCTACGAGCAGTACTTC. Translated, it gives CASSLYQGPYEQYF. V is TRBV28 and J is TRBJ2-7; D may match TRBD1 or TRBD2 (5 bases each). The V gene's germline CDR1 is MDHEN and CDR2 SYDVKM. The V gene lost 1 base and the J gene lost 2 bases, with 9 bases spanning the gap. CDR3 size: 14 residues. The whole variable domain, remainder taken from reference TRBV28 and TRBJ2-7, is DVKVTQSSRYLVKRTGEKVFLECVQDMDHENMFWYRQDPGLGLRLIYFSYDVKMKEKGDIPEGYSVSREKKERFSLILESASTNQTSMYLCASSLYQGPYEQYFGPGTRLTVT.

This clonotype showed up many times. The chain joins TRBV6-1 to TRBJ2-3, with a possible D match to TRBD2 (6 bases). The CDR3 is 13 residues long. CDR1 is MNHNS, CDR2 SASEGT, per germline. V was pared by 7 bases and J by 4 bases, with 12 bases between. CDR3 region: CASTTGVPDTQYF. The CDR3 DNA reads as TGTGCCAGCACCACGGGGGTCCCAGATACGCAGTATTTT.

This clonotype was observed many times. This rearrangement joins TRBV5-1 to TRBJ2-1; a possible D gene is TRBD2 (5 bases). CDR1 SGHRS and CDR2 YFSETQ come from the germline V gene. Trimming left V 0 bases short and J 1 base short, with 8 bases between. CDR3 length: 15 residues. The CDR3 loop reads CASSLDGVSYNEQFF. DNA of the CDR3: TGCGCCAGCAGCTTGGACGGGGTGTCCTACAATGAGCAGTTCTTC. The whole variable domain, remainder taken from reference TRBV5-1 and TRBJ2-1, is KAGVTQTPRYLIKTRGQQVTLSCSPISGHRSVSWYQQTPGQGLQFLFEYFSETQRNKGNFPGRFSGRQFSNSRSEMNVSTLELGDSALYLCASSLDGVSYNEQFFGPGTRLTVL.

This clonotype has ten or more counts. V gene TRBV11-2 combines with J gene TRBJ2-3; tentatively, D is TRBD2 (5 bases). The CDR3 extends over 15 amino acids. Deletions cut 2 bases from V and 8 bases from J, with 17 bases between. Looked up from germline, CDR1 is SGHAT and CDR2 is FQNNGV. The CDR3 reads CASSLRSRADGTQYF. The CDR3 bases are TGTGCCAGCAGCTTACGGTCGAGGGCCGACGGTACGCAGTATTTT.

CDR3 DNA: TGTGCCAGCAGTTACTCGAGACTGATCAATCAGCCCCAGCATTTT. This codes for CASSYSRLINQPQHF. The chain combines TRBV6-2 or TRBV6-3 with TRBJ1-5; D is ambiguous. The V end was cut by 0 bases, the J end by 3 bases, with 9 bases between. Germline V lookup: CDR1 MNHEY, CDR2 SVGEGT. The CDR3 sequence is 15 residues long.

This clonotype was counted only a few times. V gene TRBV6-5 combines with J gene TRBJ1-4; the D gene is possibly TRBD1 (6 bases). The V end was cut by 3 bases, the J end by 8 bases, with 16 bases between. The CDR3 contains 15 residues. Germline V CDR1 and CDR2: MNHEY, SVGAGI. For the CDR3, the DNA is TGTGCCAGCAGTTATATTGGACAGACGGACGAAAAACTGTTTTTT. Its translation is CASSYIGQTDEKLFF.

This clonotype has a count of ten or more. The CDR3 sequence: CASSLASFGTQPQHF. For the CDR3, the DNA is TGTGCCAGCAGTTTAGCCTCCTTTGGAACGCAGCCCCAGCATTTT. V gene TRBV28 combines with J gene TRBJ1-5; D not resolved. Germline V CDR1 and CDR2: MDHEN, SYDVKM. CDR3 size: 15 residues. The V end lost 2 bases, the J end lost 7 bases, and 15 bases lay between the germline ends.

The sample holds many counts of this clonotype. The chain couples TRBV3-1 to TRBJ2-3, with TRBD2 matching 14 bases. J gave up 4 bases and V 0 bases, and 3 bases lay outside the gene matches. Per the germline V gene, CDR1 is LGHDT and CDR2 is YNNKEL (reference sequence). The CDR3 runs 17 residues. CDR3 DNA: TGTGCCAGCAGCCAAGAACAGGGACTAGCGGGAGCAGATACGCAGTATTTT. Its protein is CASSQEQGLAGADTQYF.

This clonotype was counted at least ten times. The DNA for the CDR3 is TGTGCCAGCAGCTTGCTTTTCCTCTCCTACGAGCAGTACTTC. It is translated as CASSLLFLSYEQYF. The rearrangement links TRBV11-2 to TRBJ2-7; D unresolved. Trimming shortened V by 3 bases and J by 0 bases, and 9 bases separated the two germline ends. The germline V gene has CDR1 SGHAT and CDR2 FQNNGV. This CDR3 has 14 amino acids.

This sequence joins TRBV5-1 and TRBJ2-1; no definite D call. Trimming stripped 0 bases from V and 7 bases from J, with 11 bases between. Germline-derived CDR1 and CDR2 are SGHRS and YFSETQ. CDR3 length: 14 amino acids. CDR3 protein: CASSLGEVGNEQFF. CDR3 nucleotides: TGCGCCAGCAGCTTGGGCGAAGTAGGGAATGAGCAGTTCTTC.

This clonotype was counted ten times or more. The chain carries TRBV12-3 or TRBV12-4 and TRBJ2-7; TRBD2 matches at 7 bases. The J segment lost 0 bases and the V segment lost 6 bases, leaving 11 bases of the junction unmatched. CDR3 length equals 16 residues. The CDR3 DNA follows: TGTGCCAGCAGCCGAACGTGGGGACTATACTCCTACGAGCAGTACTTC. It encodes CASSRTWGLYSYEQYF.

This clonotype was seen a handful of times. The chain carries TRBV6-4 and TRBJ2-7; D not resolved. Trimming removed 6 bases from V and 2 bases from J, with 17 bases in between. In germline, CDR1 is MRHNA, CDR2 SNTAGT. This CDR3 contains 15 residues. The CDR3 DNA follows: TGTGCCAGCAGCACCCGTTTGGCGACCACCTACGAGCAGTACTTC. Its protein is CASSTRLATTYEQYF.

This sequence joins TRBV4-1 and TRBJ2-7; weak D call: TRBD2 (6 bases). From germline, CDR1 is MGHRA and CDR2 YSYEKL. CDR3 length equals 16 residues. V lost 1 base and J lost 7, with 20 bases in between. CDR3 coding DNA: TGCGCCAGCAGCCAAGCCCCGACTAGTGTGACCGCGGAGCAGTACTTC. Its protein product is CASSQAPTSVTAEQYF.

In nucleotides, the CDR3 is TGTGCCAGCAGCGAGGTGGTGTGGCAGCCCCAGCATTTT. Its translation is CASSEVVWQPQHF. The V and J genes are TRBV6-1 and TRBJ1-5, with D uncertain. Germline V lookup: CDR1 MNHNS, CDR2 SASEGT. This CDR3 has 13 amino acids. V gave up 6 bases and J gave up 7 bases, with 13 bases separating them.